The entry that follows covers one T cell receptor beta chain sequence. This record comes from a study of technical replicates of blood from a few donors. The length of the CDR3 is 14 residues. Trimming removed 5 bases at V and 6 bases at J, with 16 bases between. In germline, CDR1 is SSHAT, CDR2 FNYEAQ (reference sequence). Method: immunoSEQ multiplex PCR; TCRdb's copy keeps in-frame clones and lacks some. This table holds about 14,000 clones, approximately 81% found once. This sequence originates from a human donor in good health. The sequencing sample was made of PBMCs. The V call is TRBV7-7, the J call TRBJ1-2; D gene ambiguous. CDR3 nucleotides: TGTGCCAGCAGCGTAGACATCTCAGGCGATGGCTACACCTTC. It translates to CASSVDISGDGYTF.